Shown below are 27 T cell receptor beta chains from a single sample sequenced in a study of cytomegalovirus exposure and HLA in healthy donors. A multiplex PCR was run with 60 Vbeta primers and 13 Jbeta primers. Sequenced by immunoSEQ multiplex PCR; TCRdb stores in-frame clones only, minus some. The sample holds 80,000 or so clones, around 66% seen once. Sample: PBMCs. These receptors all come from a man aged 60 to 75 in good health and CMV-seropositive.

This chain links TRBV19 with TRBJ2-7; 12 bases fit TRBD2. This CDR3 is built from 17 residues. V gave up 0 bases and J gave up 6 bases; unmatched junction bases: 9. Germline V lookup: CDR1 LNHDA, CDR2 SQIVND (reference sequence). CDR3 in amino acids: CASSIDLGLAGRGEQYF. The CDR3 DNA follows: TGTGCCAGTAGTATAGATCTTGGACTAGCGGGAAGGGGCGAGCAGTACTTC.

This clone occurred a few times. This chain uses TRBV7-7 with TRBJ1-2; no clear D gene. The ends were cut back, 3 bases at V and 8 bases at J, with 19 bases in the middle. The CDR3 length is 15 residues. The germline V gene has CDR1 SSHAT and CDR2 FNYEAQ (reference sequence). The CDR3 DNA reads TGTGCCAGCAGCTTGGTGAGGCAGTGGGTATACGGCTACACCTTC. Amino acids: CASSLVRQWVYGYTF.

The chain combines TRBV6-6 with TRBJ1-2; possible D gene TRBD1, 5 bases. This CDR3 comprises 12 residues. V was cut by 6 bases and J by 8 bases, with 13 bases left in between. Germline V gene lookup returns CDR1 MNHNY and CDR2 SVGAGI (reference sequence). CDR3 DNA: TGTGCCAGCAGAACAGGCTCCGGGGGCTACACCTTC. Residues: CASRTGSGGYTF.

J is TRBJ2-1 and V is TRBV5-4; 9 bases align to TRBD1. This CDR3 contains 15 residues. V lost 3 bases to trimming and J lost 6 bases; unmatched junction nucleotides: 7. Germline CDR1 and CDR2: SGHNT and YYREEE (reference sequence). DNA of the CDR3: TGTGCCAGCAGCTCCGGGACAGGGTTAATCAATGAGCAGTTCTTC. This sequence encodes CASSSGTGLINEQFF.

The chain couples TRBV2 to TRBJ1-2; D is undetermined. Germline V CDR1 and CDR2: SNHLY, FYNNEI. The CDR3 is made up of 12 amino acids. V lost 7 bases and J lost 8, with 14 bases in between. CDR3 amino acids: CASTPEARGYTF. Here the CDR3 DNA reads TGTGCCAGCACCCCTGAGGCCCGAGGCTACACCTTC.

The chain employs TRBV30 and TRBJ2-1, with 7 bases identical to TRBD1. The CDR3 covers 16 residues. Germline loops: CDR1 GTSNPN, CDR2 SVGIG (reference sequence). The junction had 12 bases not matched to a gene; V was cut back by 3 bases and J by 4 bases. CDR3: CAWRASVGTVYNEQFF. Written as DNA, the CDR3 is TGTGCCTGGAGGGCCAGTGTGGGGACAGTATACAATGAGCAGTTCTTC.

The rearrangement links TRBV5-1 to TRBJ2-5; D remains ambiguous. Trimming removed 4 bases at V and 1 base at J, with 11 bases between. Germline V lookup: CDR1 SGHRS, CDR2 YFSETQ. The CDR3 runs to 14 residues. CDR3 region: CASSASGFQETQYF. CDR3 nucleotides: TGCGCCAGCAGCGCTAGTGGATTCCAAGAGACCCAGTACTTC.

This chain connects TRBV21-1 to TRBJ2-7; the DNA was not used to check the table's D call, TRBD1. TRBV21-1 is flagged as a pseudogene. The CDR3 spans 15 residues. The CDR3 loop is CASSPDRGISYEQYF. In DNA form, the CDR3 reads TGTGCCAGCAGCCCTGACAGGGGGATTTCGTACGAGCAGTACTTC.

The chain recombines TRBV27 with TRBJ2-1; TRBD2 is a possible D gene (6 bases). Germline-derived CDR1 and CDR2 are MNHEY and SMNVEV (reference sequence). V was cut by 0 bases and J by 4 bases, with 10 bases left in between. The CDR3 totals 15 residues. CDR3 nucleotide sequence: TGTGCCAGCAGTTTATCCGGGACTCCTTACAATGAGCAGTTCTTC. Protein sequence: CASSLSGTPYNEQFF.

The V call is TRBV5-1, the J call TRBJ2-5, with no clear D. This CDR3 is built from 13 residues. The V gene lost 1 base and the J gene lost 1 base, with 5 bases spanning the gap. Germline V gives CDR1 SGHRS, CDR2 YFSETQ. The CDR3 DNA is TGCGCCAGCAGCTTGTACTTCCAAGAGACCCAGTACTTC. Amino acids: CASSLYFQETQYF.

The CDR3 coding sequence is TGTGCCAGCAGCTTAGGCGGGGACTATGGCTACACCTTC. Protein sequence: CASSLGGDYGYTF. V gene TRBV7-2 combines with J gene TRBJ1-2; D is undetermined. The CDR3 is 13 residues long. CDR1 SGHTA and CDR2 FQGNSA come from the germline V gene. V lost 1 base, J lost 3 bases, and 6 bases lay in between. Full variable domain (missing parts from reference TRBV7-2 and TRBJ1-2): GAGVSQSPSNKVTEKGKDVELRCDPISGHTALYWYRQSLGQGLEFLIYFQGNSAPDKSGLPSDRFSAERTGGSVSTLTIQRTQQEDSAVYLCASSLGGDYGYTFGSGTRLTVV.

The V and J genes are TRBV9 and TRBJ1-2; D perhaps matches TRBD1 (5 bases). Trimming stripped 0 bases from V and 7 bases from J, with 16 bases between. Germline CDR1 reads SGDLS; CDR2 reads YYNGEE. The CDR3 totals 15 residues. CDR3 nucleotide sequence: TGTGCCAGCAGCGTAGCTGTAGGGGATTCCCTTGGCTACACCTTC. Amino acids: CASSVAVGDSLGYTF.

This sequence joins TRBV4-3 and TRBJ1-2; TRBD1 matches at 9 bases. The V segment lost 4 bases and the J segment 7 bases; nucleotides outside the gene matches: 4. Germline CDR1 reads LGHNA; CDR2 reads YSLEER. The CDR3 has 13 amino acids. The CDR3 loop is CASSLGTGSGYTF. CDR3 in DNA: TGCGCCAGCAGCCTTGGGACAGGGTCTGGCTACACCTTC.

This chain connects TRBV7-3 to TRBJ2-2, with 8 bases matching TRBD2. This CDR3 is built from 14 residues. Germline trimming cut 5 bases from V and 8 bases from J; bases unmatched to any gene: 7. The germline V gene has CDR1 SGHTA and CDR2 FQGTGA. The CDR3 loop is CASSPGLGLGELFF. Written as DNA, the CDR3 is TGTGCCAGCAGCCCGGGACTAGGGTTAGGGGAGCTGTTTTTT.

The DNA of the CDR3 is TGCGCCAGCACCGTTACAGGCGGTGAAAAACTGTTTTTT. Amino acids: CASTVTGGEKLFF. J is TRBJ1-4 and V is TRBV10-2, with D possibly being TRBD1 (5 bases). The germline gives CDR1 WSHSY, CDR2 SAAADI. Trimming stripped 7 bases from V and 7 bases from J, with 13 bases between. This CDR3 is 13 amino acids long.

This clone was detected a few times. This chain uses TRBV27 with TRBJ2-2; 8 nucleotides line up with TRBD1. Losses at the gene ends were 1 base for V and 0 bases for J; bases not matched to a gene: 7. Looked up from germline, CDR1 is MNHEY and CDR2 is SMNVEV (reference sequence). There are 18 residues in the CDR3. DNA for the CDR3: TGTGCCAGCAGTTTATACTGGGCAGGGGGCACGAACACCGGGGAGCTGTTTTTT. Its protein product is CASSLYWAGGTNTGELFF.

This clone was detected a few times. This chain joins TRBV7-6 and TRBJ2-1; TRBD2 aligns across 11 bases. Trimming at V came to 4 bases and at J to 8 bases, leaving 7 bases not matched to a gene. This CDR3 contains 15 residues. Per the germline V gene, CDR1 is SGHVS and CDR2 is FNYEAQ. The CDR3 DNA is TGTGCCAGCAGCTACACTAGCGGGAGTAGCTATGAGCAGTTCTTC. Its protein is CASSYTSGSSYEQFF.

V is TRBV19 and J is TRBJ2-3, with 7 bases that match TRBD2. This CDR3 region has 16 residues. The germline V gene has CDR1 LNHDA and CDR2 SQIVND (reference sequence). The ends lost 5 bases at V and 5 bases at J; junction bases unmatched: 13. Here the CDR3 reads CASSSTGGGMGDTQYF. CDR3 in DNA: TGTGCCAGTAGTTCTACGGGAGGAGGAATGGGAGATACGCAGTATTTT. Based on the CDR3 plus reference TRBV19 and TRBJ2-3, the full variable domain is DGGITQSPKYLFRKEGQNVTLSCEQNLNHDAMYWYRQDPGQGLRLIYYSQIVNDFQKGDIAEGYSVSREKKESFPLTVTSAQKNPTAFYLCASSSTGGGMGDTQYFGPGTRLTVL.

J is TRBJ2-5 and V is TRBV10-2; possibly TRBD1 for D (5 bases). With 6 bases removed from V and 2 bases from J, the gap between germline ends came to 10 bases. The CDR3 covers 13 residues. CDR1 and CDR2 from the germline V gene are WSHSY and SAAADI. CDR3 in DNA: TGCGCCAGCAGGCGTGCAGGGCAAGAGACCCAGTACTTC. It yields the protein CASRRAGQETQYF.

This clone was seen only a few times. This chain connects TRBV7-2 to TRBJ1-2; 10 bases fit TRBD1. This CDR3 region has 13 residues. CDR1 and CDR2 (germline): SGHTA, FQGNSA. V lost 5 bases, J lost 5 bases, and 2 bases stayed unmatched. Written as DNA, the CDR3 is TGTGCCAGCAGCAGGGACAGGGGTTATGGCTACACCTTC. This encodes CASSRDRGYGYTF.

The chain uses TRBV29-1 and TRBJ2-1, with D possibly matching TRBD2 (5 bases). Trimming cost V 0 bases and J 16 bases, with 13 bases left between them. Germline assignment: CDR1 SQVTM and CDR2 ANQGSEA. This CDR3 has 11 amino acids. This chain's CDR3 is CSVEDRGIPFF. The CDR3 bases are TGCAGCGTTGAAGATCGGGGAATACCCTTCTTC.

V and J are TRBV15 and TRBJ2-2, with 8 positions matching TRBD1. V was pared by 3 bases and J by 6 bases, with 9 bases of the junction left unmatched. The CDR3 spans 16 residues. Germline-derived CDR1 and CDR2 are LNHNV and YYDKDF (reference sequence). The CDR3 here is CATSSLQGVGAGELFF. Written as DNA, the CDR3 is TGTGCCACCAGCAGCCTACAGGGGGTTGGCGCCGGGGAGCTGTTTTTT. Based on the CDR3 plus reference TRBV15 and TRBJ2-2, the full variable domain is DAMVIQNPRYQVTQFGKPVTLSCSQTLNHNVMYWYQQKSSQAPKLLFHYYDKDFNNEADTPDNFQSRRPNTSFCFLDIRSPGLGDTAMYLCATSSLQGVGAGELFFGEGSRLTVL.

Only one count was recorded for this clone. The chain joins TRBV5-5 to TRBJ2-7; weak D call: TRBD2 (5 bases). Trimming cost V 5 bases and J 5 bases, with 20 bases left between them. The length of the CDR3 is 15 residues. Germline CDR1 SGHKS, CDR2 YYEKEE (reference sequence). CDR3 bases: TGTGCCAGCAGACCCGGGATCCTCGTAACCCACGAGCAGTACTTC. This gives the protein CASRPGILVTHEQYF.

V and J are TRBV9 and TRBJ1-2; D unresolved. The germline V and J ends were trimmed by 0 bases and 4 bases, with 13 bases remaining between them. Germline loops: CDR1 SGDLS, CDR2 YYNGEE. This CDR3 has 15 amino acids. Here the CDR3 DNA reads TGTGCCAGCAGCGTAGAGAACAGCCTAATCTATGGCTACACCTTC. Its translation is CASSVENSLIYGYTF. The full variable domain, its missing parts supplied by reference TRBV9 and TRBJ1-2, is DSGVTQTPKHLITATGQRVTLRCSPRSGDLSVYWYQQSLDQGLQFLIQYYNGEERAKGNILERFSAQQFPDLHSELNLSSLELGDSALYFCASSVENSLIYGYTFGSGTRLTVV.

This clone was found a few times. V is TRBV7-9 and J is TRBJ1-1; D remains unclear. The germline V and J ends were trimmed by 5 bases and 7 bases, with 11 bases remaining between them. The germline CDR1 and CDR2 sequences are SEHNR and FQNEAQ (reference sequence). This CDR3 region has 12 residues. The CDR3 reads CASSPGIFEAFF. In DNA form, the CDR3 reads TGTGCCAGCAGCCCCGGGATTTTTGAAGCTTTCTTT.

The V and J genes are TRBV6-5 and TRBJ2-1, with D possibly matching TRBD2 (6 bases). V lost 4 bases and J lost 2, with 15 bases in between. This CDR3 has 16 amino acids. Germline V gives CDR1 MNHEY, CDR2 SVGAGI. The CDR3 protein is CASSSLSGTTYNEQFF. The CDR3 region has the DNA TGTGCCAGCAGTTCCCTTAGCGGAACCACCTACAATGAGCAGTTCTTC.

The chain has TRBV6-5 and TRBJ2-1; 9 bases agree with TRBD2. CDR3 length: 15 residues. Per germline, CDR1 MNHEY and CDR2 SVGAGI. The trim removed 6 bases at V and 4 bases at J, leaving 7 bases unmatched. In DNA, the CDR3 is TGTGCCAGCAGAAACGGGCGGGGGGGATACAATGAGCAGTTCTTC. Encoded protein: CASRNGRGGYNEQFF.